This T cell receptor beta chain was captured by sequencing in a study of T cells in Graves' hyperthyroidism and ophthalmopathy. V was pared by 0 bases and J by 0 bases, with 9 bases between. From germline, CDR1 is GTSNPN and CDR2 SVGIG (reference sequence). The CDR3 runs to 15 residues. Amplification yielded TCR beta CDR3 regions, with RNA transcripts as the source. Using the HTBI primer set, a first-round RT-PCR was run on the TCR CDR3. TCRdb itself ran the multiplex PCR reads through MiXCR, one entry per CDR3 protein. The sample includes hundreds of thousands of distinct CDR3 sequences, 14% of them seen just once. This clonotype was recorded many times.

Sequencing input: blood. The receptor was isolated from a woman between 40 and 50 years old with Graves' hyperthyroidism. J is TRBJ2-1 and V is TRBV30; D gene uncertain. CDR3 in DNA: TGTGCCTGGAGTGTGGACGGCAGCTCCTACAATGAGCAGTTCTTC. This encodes CAWSVDGSSYNEQFF.